Listed below are T cell receptor beta chains from one sample, sequenced in a study of shared clonotypes between healthy human individuals. Here immunoSEQ multiplex PCR was the method, and the copy in TCRdb shows in-frame clones only, minus some. The sample lists hundreds of thousands of clones; approximately 96% were seen once. Sequenced: memory CD8+ T cells sorted from blood. The receptors stem from a man aged 30 to 39 in good health. Both conserved end residues are trimmed from each CDR3. D genes are given only for firm matches. Size is stated for part of the rows, as once, few or many counts, or as a class when the clone is expanded.

d_gene: .
j_gene: TRBJ2-2
len: 12
v_gene: TRBV15
abundance: .
CDR3aa: ATSRGSVDGELF

d_gene: TRBD1
j_gene: TRBJ2-7
len: 14
v_gene: TRBV9
abundance: .
CDR3aa: ASSVGETGVPYEQY

d_gene: .
j_gene: TRBJ1-2
len: 12
v_gene: TRBV5-1
abundance: once
CDR3aa: ASSDRGPIHGYT

d_gene: TRBD2
j_gene: TRBJ2-2
len: 15
v_gene: TRBV11-3
abundance: .
CDR3aa: ASSLPSCVGRAGELF

d_gene: .
j_gene: TRBJ2-3
len: 12
v_gene: TRBV6-6
abundance: .
CDR3aa: ASATWSGTDTQY

d_gene: .
j_gene: TRBJ2-7
len: 12
v_gene: TRBV6-1
abundance: .
CDR3aa: ASSVGTVAYEQY

d_gene: TRBD1
j_gene: TRBJ2-5
len: 10
v_gene: TRBV2
abundance: .
CDR3aa: ASTPGGETQY

d_gene: .
j_gene: TRBJ2-7
len: 12
v_gene: TRBV5-1
abundance: .
CDR3aa: ASSLRGTPYEQY

d_gene: TRBD1
j_gene: TRBJ2-2
len: 12
v_gene: TRBV29-1
abundance: once
CDR3aa: SVGRDRNTGELF

d_gene: TRBD1
j_gene: TRBJ1-2
len: 12
v_gene: TRBV5-1
abundance: .
CDR3aa: ASSLGQGMNGYT

d_gene: TRBD1
j_gene: TRBJ1-4
len: 12
v_gene: TRBV5-1
abundance: .
CDR3aa: ASSLRGQGEKLF

d_gene: TRBD1
j_gene: TRBJ2-7
len: 14
v_gene: TRBV18
abundance: .
CDR3aa: ASSPPGRGLLYEQY

d_gene: TRBD1
j_gene: TRBJ1-1
len: 11
v_gene: TRBV28
abundance: .
CDR3aa: ASSQTGPTEAF

d_gene: .
j_gene: TRBJ1-3
len: 11
v_gene: TRBV5-4
abundance: .
CDR3aa: ASSLQGGNTIY

d_gene: .
j_gene: TRBJ2-3
len: 11
v_gene: TRBV25-1
abundance: .
CDR3aa: ASSEYATHTQY

d_gene: .
j_gene: TRBJ2-1
len: 11
v_gene: TRBV6-4
abundance: .
CDR3aa: ASSETSFNEQF

d_gene: .
j_gene: TRBJ2-3
len: 12
v_gene: TRBV5-1
abundance: .
CDR3aa: ASSLSRGTDTQY

d_gene: TRBD1
j_gene: TRBJ2-2
len: 13
v_gene: TRBV29-1
abundance: .
CDR3aa: SGRQGAPNTGELF

d_gene: TRBD2
j_gene: TRBJ2-1
len: 14
v_gene: TRBV7-6
abundance: .
CDR3aa: ASSLTSGRGLNEQF

d_gene: .
j_gene: TRBJ1-5
len: 13
v_gene: TRBV6-1
abundance: .
CDR3aa: ASSEARQGGQPQH

d_gene: .
j_gene: TRBJ2-6
len: 10
v_gene: TRBV27
abundance: few
CDR3aa: ASSSGANVLT

d_gene: .
j_gene: TRBJ2-1
len: 13
v_gene: TRBV7-9
abundance: .
CDR3aa: ASSSPGSSYNEQF

d_gene: TRBD1
j_gene: TRBJ1-5
len: 14
v_gene: TRBV19
abundance: .
CDR3aa: ASSIGQGYSNQPQH

d_gene: .
j_gene: TRBJ2-2
len: 12
v_gene: TRBV11-3
abundance: .
CDR3aa: ASSLEAGTGELF

d_gene: TRBD2
j_gene: TRBJ2-5
len: 13
v_gene: TRBV7-3
abundance: .
CDR3aa: ASSLSTSGTETQY

d_gene: .
j_gene: TRBJ2-3
len: 13
v_gene: TRBV10-3
abundance: .
CDR3aa: AISESISSTDTQY

d_gene: .
j_gene: TRBJ2-7
len: 13
v_gene: TRBV7-2
abundance: .
CDR3aa: ASSLVLASSYEQY

d_gene: .
j_gene: TRBJ2-3
len: 13
v_gene: TRBV9
abundance: .
CDR3aa: ASSVGGTLTDTQY

d_gene: TRBD2
j_gene: TRBJ2-7
len: 17
v_gene: TRBV14
abundance: .
CDR3aa: ASSPPGEGLTSGRWEQY

d_gene: .
j_gene: TRBJ2-5
len: 10
v_gene: TRBV28
abundance: once
CDR3aa: ASSFRQETQY

d_gene: .
j_gene: TRBJ1-3
len: 15
v_gene: TRBV7-9
abundance: once
CDR3aa: ASSLKGIFVSGNTIY

d_gene: .
j_gene: TRBJ2-1
len: 9
v_gene: TRBV2
abundance: .
CDR3aa: ASSDGSEQF

d_gene: .
j_gene: TRBJ2-1
len: 12
v_gene: TRBV6-1
abundance: .
CDR3aa: ASSPRGIYNEQF

d_gene: .
j_gene: TRBJ1-5
len: 9
v_gene: TRBV6-1
abundance: .
CDR3aa: ASSEAQPQH

d_gene: TRBD1
j_gene: TRBJ2-3
len: 14
v_gene: TRBV7-2
abundance: .
CDR3aa: ASSLAGTVFTDTQY

d_gene: TRBD1
j_gene: TRBJ1-4
len: 13
v_gene: TRBV6-5
abundance: .
CDR3aa: ASRRPGTGVEGLF

d_gene: .
j_gene: TRBJ1-5
len: 11
v_gene: TRBV30
abundance: .
CDR3aa: AWSKDRLQPQH

d_gene: TRBD1
j_gene: TRBJ1-1
len: 12
v_gene: TRBV10-3
abundance: .
CDR3aa: AISDTGGPTEAF

d_gene: .
j_gene: TRBJ2-1
len: 14
v_gene: TRBV14
abundance: once
CDR3aa: ASSQETTPIYNEQF

d_gene: .
j_gene: TRBJ1-1
len: 11
v_gene: TRBV6-1
abundance: .
CDR3aa: ASTDRLNTEAF

d_gene: .
j_gene: TRBJ1-3
len: 14
v_gene: TRBV5-5
abundance: once
CDR3aa: ASSLFSHGPGNTIY

d_gene: .
j_gene: TRBJ1-2
len: 12
v_gene: TRBV27
abundance: .
CDR3aa: ASSLSRLNYGYT

d_gene: .
j_gene: TRBJ1-4
len: 13
v_gene: TRBV4-2
abundance: .
CDR3aa: ASSQTAKVAEKLF

d_gene: .
j_gene: TRBJ2-5
len: 14
v_gene: TRBV5-1
abundance: once
CDR3aa: ASSSYFSEGPETQY

d_gene: .
j_gene: TRBJ1-1
len: 9
v_gene: TRBV20-1
abundance: .
CDR3aa: SASLSVDAF

d_gene: TRBD2
j_gene: TRBJ2-3
len: 15
v_gene: TRBV7-9
abundance: .
CDR3aa: ASSPYGIAGVTDTQY

d_gene: .
j_gene: TRBJ1-2
len: 9
v_gene: TRBV20-1
abundance: .
CDR3aa: SATFNYGYT

d_gene: TRBD2
j_gene: TRBJ2-1
len: 14
v_gene: TRBV7-2
abundance: .
CDR3aa: ASSLVGTSGDNEQF

d_gene: TRBD1
j_gene: TRBJ2-3
len: 14
v_gene: TRBV4-1
abundance: .
CDR3aa: ASSQEGDRGPDTQY

d_gene: .
j_gene: TRBJ2-7
len: 11
v_gene: TRBV2
abundance: .
CDR3aa: AHAPDRDYEQY

d_gene: .
j_gene: TRBJ1-2
len: 10
v_gene: TRBV10-3
abundance: .
CDR3aa: AISEVSYGYT

d_gene: .
j_gene: TRBJ1-5
len: 9
v_gene: TRBV20-1
abundance: few
CDR3aa: SASKNQPQH

d_gene: TRBD2
j_gene: TRBJ2-5
len: 13
v_gene: TRBV19
abundance: .
CDR3aa: ASSRIGGVQETQY

d_gene: .
j_gene: TRBJ1-1
len: 13
v_gene: TRBV27
abundance: .
CDR3aa: ASSSGYPMNTEAF

d_gene: .
j_gene: TRBJ2-2
len: 13
v_gene: TRBV7-9
abundance: .
CDR3aa: ASSLGQGDTGELF

d_gene: .
j_gene: TRBJ1-2
len: 15
v_gene: TRBV2
abundance: once
CDR3aa: ASSESGQPLSNYGYT

d_gene: .
j_gene: TRBJ2-3
len: 9
v_gene: TRBV25-1
abundance: .
CDR3aa: ASSQTDTQY

d_gene: .
j_gene: TRBJ1-4
len: 11
v_gene: TRBV2
abundance: .
CDR3aa: ASSEMSRGRLF